The clone carrying this TCR beta chain was picked up many times. Its target is not known. TCRdb analysed the reads with MiXCR anew, one entry per CDR3 protein. Among about 920,000 distinct CDR3 sequences listed, approximately 31% were seen once. The CDR3 spans 12 residues. Germline V gene data show CDR1 as SEHNR and CDR2 as FQNEAQ (reference sequence). V was cut by 4 bases and J by 3 bases, with 7 bases left in between. This record comes from a study of T cell repertoires in cytomegalovirus infection. The study, taken as a whole, reports: CMV-specific HLA-C-restricted TCR beta clonotypes dominated the ex vivo response. Cumulative frequency (of public TCR beta family members) identified carriers of CMV plus the relevant HLA.

The sequencing here drew on cultured CD8+ T cells from PBMCs, taken from culture after CMV antigen stimulation. The clonotype originates from a human donor in good health (CMV status not recorded). Some clones in this sample may be carry-over from other donors' samples. The V gene is TRBV7-9, the J gene TRBJ2-7; no reliable D call. CDR3 DNA sequence: TGTGCCAGCAGCTCCGCAGGCTACGAGCAGTACGTC. Its protein is CASSSAGYEQYV.